The 4 T cell receptor beta chains below all came from one sample that was sequenced in a study of blood T cell repertoires in COVID-19. The method was immunoSEQ multiplex PCR; TCRdb's version includes in-frame clones alone and lacks a portion of them. This table holds some 200,000 clones, more than 80% found once. The sequencing input was peripheral blood. These TCRs come from a woman in her 30s with COVID-19, enrolled during active disease.

The chain combines TRBV2 with TRBJ2-1, with 16 bases that match TRBD2. CDR3 length: 16 residues. CDR1 SNHLY and CDR2 FYNNEI come from the germline V gene. V trimming: 6 bases; J trimming: 10 bases; junction bases outside the gene matches: 9. CDR3: CASSATGTSGGAEQFF. CDR3 sequence (DNA): TGTGCCAGCAGCGCCACCGGGACTAGCGGGGGGGCAGAGCAGTTCTTC.

This clone was detected only a few times. This chain uses TRBV5-5 with TRBJ2-7; no reliable D call. V lost 0 bases and J 0 bases, leaving 7 bases between the germline ends. CDR1 and CDR2 (germline): SGHKS, YYEKEE (reference sequence). The CDR3 spans 14 residues. This CDR3 is CASSLGTSSYEQYF. CDR3 coding DNA: TGTGCCAGCAGCTTGGGCACCAGCTCCTACGAGCAGTACTTC.

The rearrangement links TRBV5-5 to TRBJ2-1; 14 bases align to TRBD2. V shed 4 bases, J shed 6 bases, and the junction held 9 bases outside the gene matches. Germline-derived CDR1 and CDR2 are SGHKS and YYEKEE (reference sequence). The CDR3 totals 17 residues. The CDR3 is CASSVEGLAGDPNEQFF. CDR3 nucleotide sequence: TGTGCCAGCAGCGTGGAGGGACTAGCGGGAGATCCCAATGAGCAGTTCTTC. Drawing the rest from reference TRBV5-5 and TRBJ2-1, the complete variable domain is DAGVTQSPTHLIKTRGQQVTLRCSPISGHKSVSWYQQVLGQGPQFIFQYYEKEERGRGNFPDRFSARQFPNYSSELNVNALLLGDSALYLCASSVEGLAGDPNEQFFGPGTRLTVL.

V and J are TRBV5-1 and TRBJ2-1, with TRBD2 identical over 13 bases. With V trimmed by 3 bases and J by 5 bases, 2 bases remained unmatched. Germline V CDR1 and CDR2: SGHRS, YFSETQ. CDR3 length: 15 residues. DNA of the CDR3: TGCGCCAGCAGCTATGGACTAGCGGGAGACAATGAGCAGTTCTTC. Protein: CASSYGLAGDNEQFF.